One TCR beta chain is described in this entry. These data are taken from a study of sequential checkpoint blockade in melanoma. In the study overall: Each arm's sequence ended with maintenance nivolumab.

Noted treatment: randomized to nivolumab then ipilimumab (arm A) or the reverse (arm B). Sorted cells were live CD3+CD8+, lacking CD19 and CD56, from PBMCs. CDR3 size: 15 residues. J was trimmed by 2 bases and V by 4 bases; bases with no gene match: 5. Germline CDR1 reads SNHLY; CDR2 reads FYNNEI. Generated by immunoSEQ multiplex PCR, the TCRdb table keeps only in-frame clones and is missing some. The top ten hold 10% of the sample, which has fewer than 15,000 clones, 75% to 80% seen once. The chain carries TRBV2 and TRBJ2-1, with 7 bases fitting TRBD2. Specimen: CD8+ T cells sorted from blood (inferred from file names), collected from a patient given nivolumab and ipilimumab in sequence. This TCR derives from a human donor with melanoma. For the CDR3, the DNA is TGTGCCAGCAGTGGGGAGCGGGGAACCTACAATGAGCAGTTCTTC. It codes for CASSGERGTYNEQFF.